Listed here is a single T cell receptor beta chain. The sample comes from a study of Graves' ophthalmopathy and Graves' hyperthyroidism. Germline V gives CDR1 SEHNR, CDR2 FQNEAQ (reference sequence). V was shortened by 5 bases and J by 11 bases, with 16 bases between the two germline ends. CDR3 length equals 13 residues. CDR3 regions of TCR beta were amplified from RNA transcripts. The workflow started with a first-round RT-PCR run with HTBI primers and then moved on to a second-round multiplex PCR. In TCRdb, the multiplex PCR reads were re-called with MiXCR into one record per CDR3 protein. The profile shows more than 1,000,000 distinct CDR3 sequences, about 36% of them singletons.

This sequence originates from an adult man with Graves' hyperthyroidism. The V and J genes are TRBV7-9 and TRBJ1-5, with D perhaps matching TRBD1 (5 bases). The material sequenced was peripheral blood or thyroid tissue (not recorded which). CDR3 in DNA: TGTGCCAGCAGCCCAGGGCAGGCAGAGACCCAGCATTTT. Amino acids: CASSPGQAETQHF.